Here is one T cell receptor beta chain with its context. Its antigen is unknown. The data stem from a study of cytomegalovirus exposure and HLA in healthy donors. General study findings and limits: Other equally common chains were less clonally expanded than HLA-associated TCR beta chains, a later analysis showed. Later work associated fewer than 20,000 TCR beta sequences with HLA alleles at 0.05 false discovery rate. Available immune exposure information was restricted to CMV serostatus only.

PCR used 60 Vbeta primers and 13 Jbeta primers. Libraries were prepared by immunoSEQ multiplex PCR; TCRdb keeps only in-frame clonotypes and omits some of them. This table holds about 220,000 clones, 75% found once. Germline trimming cut 2 bases from V and 8 bases from J; bases unmatched to any gene: 3. Germline lookup yields CDR1 SGHRS and CDR2 YFSETQ. The CDR3 contains 13 residues. The TCR originated in a woman in her twenties or thirties in good health and CMV-seronegative. Sample: PBMCs. The chain combines TRBV5-1 with TRBJ1-1, with 10 bases matching TRBD1. In nucleotides, the CDR3 is TGCGCCAGCAGCTTCTGGGACAGGGGAGAAGCTTTCTTT. It translates to CASSFWDRGEAFF.